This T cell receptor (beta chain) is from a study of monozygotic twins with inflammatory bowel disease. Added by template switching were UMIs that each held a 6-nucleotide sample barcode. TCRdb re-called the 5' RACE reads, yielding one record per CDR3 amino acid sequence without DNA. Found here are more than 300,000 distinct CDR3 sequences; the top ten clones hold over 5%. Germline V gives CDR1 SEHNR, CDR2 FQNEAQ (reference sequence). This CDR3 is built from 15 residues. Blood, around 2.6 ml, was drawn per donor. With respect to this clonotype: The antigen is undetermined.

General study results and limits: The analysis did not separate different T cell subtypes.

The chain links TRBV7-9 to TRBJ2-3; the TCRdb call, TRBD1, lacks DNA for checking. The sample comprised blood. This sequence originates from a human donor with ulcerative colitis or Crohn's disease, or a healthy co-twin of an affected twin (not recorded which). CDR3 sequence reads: CASSFGTGSSDTQYF.